This entry lists 10 T cell receptor beta chains sequenced from one sample in a study of blood T cell repertoires in COVID-19. Assay: immunoSEQ multiplex PCR; the TCRdb copy retains only in-frame clones and omits some. The table shows about 68,000 clones, with more than 80% occurring only once. What was sequenced was peripheral blood. These receptors originate from a human donor in a cohort sampled during active COVID-19.

The chain carries TRBV6-6 and TRBJ2-7, with a weak D call TRBD2 (7 bases). Deletions cut 2 bases from V and 6 bases from J, with 14 bases between. This CDR3 is 14 amino acids long. Per germline, CDR1 MNHNY and CDR2 SVGAGI (reference sequence). CDR3 region: CASSYPEGGTEQYF. DNA of the CDR3: TGTGCCAGCAGTTACCCCGAGGGGGGGACCGAGCAGTACTTC.

This chain connects TRBV11-2 to TRBJ1-6, with TRBD1 matching over 7 bases. The CDR3 has 18 residues. Germline trimming cut 2 bases from V and 6 bases from J; bases unmatched to any gene: 13. Germline-derived CDR1 and CDR2 are SGHAT and FQNNGV. The CDR3 DNA reads TGTGCCAGCAGCTTACGAGGAAGGTCGGGACAGTTTAATTCACCCCTCCACTTT. Its protein is CASSLRGRSGQFNSPLHF.

This sequence joins TRBV29-1 and TRBJ1-1, with 8 nucleotides matching TRBD1. The trim removed 6 bases at V and 8 bases at J, leaving 14 bases unmatched. Germline V CDR1 and CDR2: SQVTM, ANQGSEA. There are 14 residues in the CDR3. CDR3 region: CSVLRGTGGLEAFF. CDR3 bases: TGCAGCGTGCTCCGTGGGACAGGAGGACTAGAAGCTTTCTTT.

The chain has TRBV6-6 and TRBJ2-5, with D perhaps TRBD2 (6 bases). V was clipped by 7 bases and J by 2 bases, with 20 bases between them. CDR3 length: 16 amino acids. Germline values: CDR1 MNHNY, CDR2 SVGAGI (reference sequence). Written as DNA, the CDR3 is TGTGCCAGCACCAAAACAGTCGGGGGTCAACAAGAGACCCAGTACTTC. Its translation: CASTKTVGGQQETQYF.

V usage is TRBV5-1 and J usage is TRBJ1-4, with 7 bases that match TRBD1. After removal of 4 bases from V and 4 bases from J, the junction contained 10 bases not matched to a gene. In germline, CDR1 is SGHRS, CDR2 YFSETQ. The CDR3 covers 16 residues. CDR3 amino acids: CASSPPSGQINEKLFF. DNA for the CDR3: TGCGCCAGCAGCCCGCCTTCGGGACAGATTAATGAAAAACTGTTTTTT.

This clone has a single count. The chain recombines TRBV7-6 with TRBJ2-1; 14 nucleotides align to TRBD2. The length of the CDR3 is 16 residues. Per germline, CDR1 SGHVS and CDR2 FNYEAQ. Trimming took 4 bases from V and 10 from J; bases not matched to a gene: 9. The DNA of the CDR3 is TGTGCCAGCAGCTCAGGACTAGCGGGGGGCCAGGGGGAGCAGTTCTTC. Translated, it gives CASSSGLAGGQGEQFF.

The J gene is TRBJ2-3, the V gene TRBV25-1, with D possibly TRBD2 on 5 matching bases. CDR3 length: 13 residues. Trimming removed 7 bases at V and 2 bases at J, with 10 bases between. Looked up from germline, CDR1 is MGHDK and CDR2 is SYGVNS. CDR3 protein: CASNGIPTDTQYF. Here the CDR3 DNA reads TGTGCCAGCAACGGGATCCCCACAGATACGCAGTATTTT.

The chain is built from TRBV11-3 and TRBJ2-3; 7 positions agree with TRBD2. CDR3 length: 16 residues. The germline CDR1 and CDR2 sequences are SGHNT and YENEEA. V was clipped by 1 base and J by 2 bases; unmatched bases: 6. CDR3 nucleotide sequence: TGTGCCAGCAGCTTAGGGGCTAGCGGTTACACAGATACGCAGTATTTT. Amino acid sequence: CASSLGASGYTDTQYF. The complete variable domain, with remaining parts taken from reference TRBV11-3 and TRBJ2-3, reads EAGVVQSPRYKIIEKKQPVAFWCNPISGHNTLYWYLQNLGQGPELLIRYENEEAVDDSQLPKDRFSAERLKGVDSTLKIQPAELGDSAVYLCASSLGASGYTDTQYFGPGTRLTVL.

V and J are TRBV9 and TRBJ1-4, with a possible D match to TRBD1 (5 bases). Per the germline V gene, CDR1 is SGDLS and CDR2 is YYNGEE. V was clipped by 0 bases and J by 6 bases, with 21 bases between them. The CDR3 sequence is 18 residues long. The chain's CDR3 is CASSVGASGSPGDEKLFF. In nucleotides, the CDR3 is TGTGCCAGCAGCGTAGGAGCATCAGGGTCCCCAGGAGATGAAAAACTGTTTTTT.

The chain employs TRBV25-1 and TRBJ2-1; D might be TRBD1 (6 bases). V shed 1 base and J shed 9 bases, with 16 bases lying between them. Germline-derived CDR1 and CDR2 are MGHDK and SYGVNS. This CDR3 has 15 amino acids. CDR3 residues: CASSESAQGFGEQFF. The CDR3, as DNA: TGTGCCAGCAGTGAATCTGCCCAGGGGTTCGGTGAGCAGTTCTTC. Variable domain in full (rest from reference TRBV25-1 and TRBJ2-1): EADIYQTPRYLVIGTGKKITLECSQTMGHDKMYWYQQDPGMELHLIHYSYGVNSTEKGDLSSESTVSRIRTEHFPLTLESARPSHTSQYLCASSESAQGFGEQFFGPGTRLTVL.